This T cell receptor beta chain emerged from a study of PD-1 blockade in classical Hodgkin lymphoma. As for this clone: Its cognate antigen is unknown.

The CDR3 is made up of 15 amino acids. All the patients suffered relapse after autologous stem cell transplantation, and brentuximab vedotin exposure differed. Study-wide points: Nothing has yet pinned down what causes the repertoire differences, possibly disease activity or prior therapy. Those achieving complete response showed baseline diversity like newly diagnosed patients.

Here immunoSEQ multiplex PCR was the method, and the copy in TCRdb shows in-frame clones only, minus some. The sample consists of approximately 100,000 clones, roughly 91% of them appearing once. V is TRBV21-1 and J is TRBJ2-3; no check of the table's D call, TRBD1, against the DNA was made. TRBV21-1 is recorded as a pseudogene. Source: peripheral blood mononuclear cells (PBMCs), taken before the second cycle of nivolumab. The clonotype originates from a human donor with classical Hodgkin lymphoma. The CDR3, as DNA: TGTGCCAGCAGCAATGACAGGGGGCGCCCAGATACGCAGTATTTT. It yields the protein CASSNDRGRPDTQYF.